This TCR beta chain was observed in a study of T cell responses to AZD1222 COVID-19 vaccine. To note about this clone: The target antigen is unknown.

This CDR3 comprises 16 residues. Measured with immunoSEQ multiplex PCR; TCRdb has only the in-frame clones, and not every one. Found here are tens of thousands of clones, about 89% of them singletons; the top ten hold 2% to 2.5%. Study-level results: Spike-specific TCR breadth and depth went up after people got two AZD1222 doses. Females made up more of the donors, who were largely white British, and clonal diversity may have come out too low.

Sample: peripheral blood, taken on day 0 of AZD1222 vaccination. The chain couples TRBV21-1 to TRBJ2-1; the table's D call of TRBD2 was not tested on the DNA. TRBV21-1 is marked as a pseudogene. The receptor was isolated from an adult in good health. The CDR3 nucleotides are TGTGCCAGCAGCAAAGGGGGGGGACTATTTTACAATGAGCAGTTCTTC. This translates into CASSKGGGLFYNEQFF.